The entry below gives a single T cell receptor (beta chain) sequence along with its context. Its antigen remains unidentified. The CDR3 loop spans 15 amino acids. Germline CDR1 reads SGHDT; CDR2 reads YYEEEE. V lost 4 bases to trimming and J lost 7 bases; unmatched junction nucleotides: 3. The primer mix had 60 Vbeta and 13 Jbeta primers. Sequenced by immunoSEQ multiplex PCR; TCRdb stores in-frame clones only, minus some. The table includes 130,000 to 150,000 clones, about 80% detected once. The source of the sample is a study of cytomegalovirus exposure and HLA in healthy donors. As for the study in general: Out of approximately 170 million T cells, an earlier analysis found roughly 100 million unique TCR beta sequences in total.

Study results and caveats: Follow-up analysis found HLA locus-dependent TCR association rates, highest for DRB1 and lowest for HLA-C.

This sequence originates from a middle-aged man in good health and CMV-seropositive. Input material: PBMCs. The chain joins TRBV5-6 to TRBJ2-1, with 15 nucleotides matching TRBD2. Here the CDR3 reads CASSDGLAGGNEQFF. In DNA form, the CDR3 reads TGTGCCAGCAGCGACGGACTAGCGGGGGGGAATGAGCAGTTCTTC.